One TCR beta chain is described in this entry. Its antigen remains unidentified. The data originate from a study of cytomegalovirus exposure and HLA in healthy donors. Study in general: Of all 380 or so donors who were genotyped, 81% belonged to the Caucasian-associated ancestry cluster. Study results and limitations: Reported results showed that the classifier diagnosed cytomegalovirus status with high specificity and sensitivity. Across donors, sequencing depth was assumed by presence/absence analyses to be roughly uniform. The authors enumerated 164 TCR beta chains as linked to cytomegalovirus.

This CDR3 has 17 amino acids. Germline lookup yields CDR1 MNHEY and CDR2 SMNVEV (reference sequence). V lost 2 bases to trimming and J lost 4 bases; unmatched junction nucleotides: 8. The PCR employed 60 Vbeta primers together with 13 Jbeta primers. The table came from immunoSEQ multiplex PCR; TCRdb's copy has only in-frame clones and leaves some out. This table has around 65,000 clones, less than 90% appearing once. The specimen was PBMCs. The chain combines TRBV27 with TRBJ2-2, with TRBD2 matching over 9 bases. This TCR was sampled from a female donor in good health and CMV-seronegative. This CDR3 reads CASSLNFVSGSTGELFF. The DNA of the CDR3 is TGTGCCAGCAGTTTAAACTTCGTTAGCGGGAGCACCGGGGAGCTGTTTTTT.